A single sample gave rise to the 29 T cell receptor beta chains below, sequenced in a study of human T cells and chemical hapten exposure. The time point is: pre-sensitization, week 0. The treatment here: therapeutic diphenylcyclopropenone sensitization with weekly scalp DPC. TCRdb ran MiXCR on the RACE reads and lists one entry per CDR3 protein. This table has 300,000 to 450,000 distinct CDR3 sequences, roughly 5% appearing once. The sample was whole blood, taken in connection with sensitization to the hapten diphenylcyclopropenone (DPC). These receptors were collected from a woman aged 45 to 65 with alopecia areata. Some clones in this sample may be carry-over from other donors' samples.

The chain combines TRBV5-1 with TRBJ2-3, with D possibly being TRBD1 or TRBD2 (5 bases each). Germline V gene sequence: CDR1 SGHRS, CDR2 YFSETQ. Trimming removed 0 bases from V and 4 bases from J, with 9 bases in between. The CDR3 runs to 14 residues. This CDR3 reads CASSLVPGPDTQYF. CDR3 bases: TGCGCCAGCAGCTTGGTTCCGGGACCAGATACGCAGTATTTT.

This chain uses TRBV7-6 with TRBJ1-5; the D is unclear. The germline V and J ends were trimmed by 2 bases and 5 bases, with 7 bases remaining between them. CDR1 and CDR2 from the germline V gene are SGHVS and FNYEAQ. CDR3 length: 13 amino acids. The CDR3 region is CASSLSAYQPQHF. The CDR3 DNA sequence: TGTGCCAGCAGCTTAAGTGCTTATCAGCCCCAGCATTTT.

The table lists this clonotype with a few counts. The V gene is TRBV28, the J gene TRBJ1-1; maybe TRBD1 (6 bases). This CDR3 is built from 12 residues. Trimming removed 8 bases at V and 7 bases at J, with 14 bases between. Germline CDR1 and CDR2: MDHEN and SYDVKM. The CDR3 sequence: CASGSDSLEAFF. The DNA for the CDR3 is TGTGCCAGCGGTTCGGACAGCCTTGAAGCTTTCTTT.

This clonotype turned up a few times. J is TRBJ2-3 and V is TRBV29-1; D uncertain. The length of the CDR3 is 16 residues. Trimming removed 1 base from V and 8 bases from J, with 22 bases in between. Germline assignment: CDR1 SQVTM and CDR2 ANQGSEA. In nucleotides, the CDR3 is TGCAGCGTTGAAGGCCTAGACGGACGCAAGGGCGGTACGCAGTATTTT. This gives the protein CSVEGLDGRKGGTQYF.

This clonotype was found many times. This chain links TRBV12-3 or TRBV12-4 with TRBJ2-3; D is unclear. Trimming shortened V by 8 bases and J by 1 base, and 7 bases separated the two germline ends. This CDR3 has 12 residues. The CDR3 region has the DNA TGTGCCAGCGGGCGCGGCACAGATACGCAGTATTTT. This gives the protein CASGRGTDTQYF.

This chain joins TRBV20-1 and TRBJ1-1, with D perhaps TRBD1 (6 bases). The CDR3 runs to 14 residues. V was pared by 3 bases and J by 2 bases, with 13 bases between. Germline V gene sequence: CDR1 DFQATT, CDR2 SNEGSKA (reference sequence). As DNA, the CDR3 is TGCAGTGCTAGCGGGACACCTCGCAACACTGAAGCTTTCTTT. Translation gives CSASGTPRNTEAFF.

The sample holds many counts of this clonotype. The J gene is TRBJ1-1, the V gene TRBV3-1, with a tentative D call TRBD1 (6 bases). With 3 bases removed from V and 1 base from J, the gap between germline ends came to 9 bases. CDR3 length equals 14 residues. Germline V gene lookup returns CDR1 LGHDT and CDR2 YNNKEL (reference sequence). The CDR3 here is CASSHPQGNTEAFF. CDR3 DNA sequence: TGTGCCAGCAGCCACCCACAGGGGAACACTGAAGCTTTCTTT.

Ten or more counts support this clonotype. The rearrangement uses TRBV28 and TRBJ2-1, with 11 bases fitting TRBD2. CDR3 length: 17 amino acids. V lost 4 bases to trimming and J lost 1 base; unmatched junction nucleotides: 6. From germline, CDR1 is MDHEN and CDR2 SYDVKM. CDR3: CASSSPTSGSSYNEQFF. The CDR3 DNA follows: TGTGCCAGCAGTTCACCTACTAGCGGGAGTTCCTACAATGAGCAGTTCTTC. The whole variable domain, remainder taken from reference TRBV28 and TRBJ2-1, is DVKVTQSSRYLVKRTGEKVFLECVQDMDHENMFWYRQDPGLGLRLIYFSYDVKMKEKGDIPEGYSVSREKKERFSLILESASTNQTSMYLCASSSPTSGSSYNEQFFGPGTRLTVL.

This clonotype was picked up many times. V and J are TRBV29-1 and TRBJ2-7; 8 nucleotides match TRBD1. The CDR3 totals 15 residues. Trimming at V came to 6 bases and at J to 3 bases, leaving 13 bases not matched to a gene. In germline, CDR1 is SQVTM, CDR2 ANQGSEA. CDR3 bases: TGCAGCGTCCCATCCAAGACAGGGGACTTCTACGAGCAGTACTTC. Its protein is CSVPSKTGDFYEQYF.

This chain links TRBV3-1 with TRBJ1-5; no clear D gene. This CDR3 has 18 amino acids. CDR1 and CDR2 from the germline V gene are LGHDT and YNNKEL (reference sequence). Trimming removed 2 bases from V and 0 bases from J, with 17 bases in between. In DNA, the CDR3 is TGTGCCAGCAGCCAAATGATTGGCGAGGGATGTAGCAATCAGCCCCAGCATTTT. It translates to CASSQMIGEGCSNQPQHF.

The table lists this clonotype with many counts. The CDR3 sequence: CATSDFPAGVSDEQFF. CDR3 DNA sequence: TGTGCCACCAGTGATTTCCCAGCGGGAGTCTCGGATGAGCAGTTCTTC. The chain joins TRBV24-1 to TRBJ2-1, with TRBD2 identical over 8 bases. V gave up 1 base and J gave up 8 bases; unmatched junction bases: 9. Germline values: CDR1 KGHDR, CDR2 SFDVKD. The CDR3 length is 16 residues.

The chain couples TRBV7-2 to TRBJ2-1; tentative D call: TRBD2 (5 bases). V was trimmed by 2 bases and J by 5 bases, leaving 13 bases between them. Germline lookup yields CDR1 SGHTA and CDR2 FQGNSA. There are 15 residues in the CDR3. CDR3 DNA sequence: TGTGCCAGCAGCTTAATATCTAGCTATCACAATGAGCAGTTCTTC. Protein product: CASSLISSYHNEQFF.

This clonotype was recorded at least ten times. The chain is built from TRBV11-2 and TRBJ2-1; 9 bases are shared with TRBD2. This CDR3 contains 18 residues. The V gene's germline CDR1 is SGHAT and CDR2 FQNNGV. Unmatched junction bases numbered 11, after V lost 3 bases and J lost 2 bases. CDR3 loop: CASSLGTSSLSPYNEQFF. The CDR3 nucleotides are TGTGCCAGCAGCTTGGGGACTAGCTCGTTGAGCCCCTACAATGAGCAGTTCTTC.

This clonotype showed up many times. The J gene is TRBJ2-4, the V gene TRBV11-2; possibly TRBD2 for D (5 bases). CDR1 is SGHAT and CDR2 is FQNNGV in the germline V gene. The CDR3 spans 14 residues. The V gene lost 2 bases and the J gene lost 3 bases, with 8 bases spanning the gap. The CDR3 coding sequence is TGTGCCAGCAGCTTACCGGGAAGCAAAAACATTCAGTACTTC. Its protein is CASSLPGSKNIQYF.

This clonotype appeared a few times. CDR3 in amino acids: CAISEINRNPYEQYF. CDR3 sequence (DNA): TGTGCCATCAGTGAGATTAACCGGAACCCCTACGAGCAGTACTTC. The chain links TRBV10-3 to TRBJ2-7; no firm D call. V dropped 2 bases and J dropped 2 bases, with 13 bases sitting between them. CDR1 is ENHRY, CDR2 SYGVKD, per germline. This CDR3 spans 15 amino acids.

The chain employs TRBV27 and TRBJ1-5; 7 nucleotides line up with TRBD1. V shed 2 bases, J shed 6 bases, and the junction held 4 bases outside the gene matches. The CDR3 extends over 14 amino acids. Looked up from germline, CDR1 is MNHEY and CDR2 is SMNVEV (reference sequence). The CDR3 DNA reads TGTGCCAGCAGTTTAAGGGCAGGGGGTCAGCCCCAGCATTTT. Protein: CASSLRAGGQPQHF.

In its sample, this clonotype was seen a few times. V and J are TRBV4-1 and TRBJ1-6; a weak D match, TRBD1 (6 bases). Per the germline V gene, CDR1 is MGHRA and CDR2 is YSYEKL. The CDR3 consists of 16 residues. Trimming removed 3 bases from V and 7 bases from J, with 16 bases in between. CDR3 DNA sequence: TGCGCCAGCAGCCACCAATACAGGGAGAGGAATTCACCCCTCCACTTT. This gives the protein CASSHQYRERNSPLHF.

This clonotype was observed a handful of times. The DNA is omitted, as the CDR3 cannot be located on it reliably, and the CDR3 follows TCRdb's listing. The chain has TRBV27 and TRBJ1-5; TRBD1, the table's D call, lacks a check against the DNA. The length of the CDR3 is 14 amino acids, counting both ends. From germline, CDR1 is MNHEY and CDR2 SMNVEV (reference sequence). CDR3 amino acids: CASSFGPGDQPQHF.

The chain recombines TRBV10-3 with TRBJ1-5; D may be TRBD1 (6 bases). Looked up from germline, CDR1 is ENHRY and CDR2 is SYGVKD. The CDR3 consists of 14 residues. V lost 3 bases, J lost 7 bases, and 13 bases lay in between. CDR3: CAISEGGAGQPQHF. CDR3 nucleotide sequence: TGTGCCATCAGTGAAGGGGGGGCAGGACAGCCCCAGCATTTT.

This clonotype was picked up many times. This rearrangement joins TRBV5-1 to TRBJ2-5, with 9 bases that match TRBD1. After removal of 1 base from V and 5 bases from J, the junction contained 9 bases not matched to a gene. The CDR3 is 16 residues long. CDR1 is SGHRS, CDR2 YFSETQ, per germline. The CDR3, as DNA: TGCGCCAGCAGCTTGACACTTACAGGGGGCAGTGAGACCCAGTACTTC. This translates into CASSLTLTGGSETQYF. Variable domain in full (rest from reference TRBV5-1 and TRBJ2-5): KAGVTQTPRYLIKTRGQQVTLSCSPISGHRSVSWYQQTPGQGLQFLFEYFSETQRNKGNFPGRFSGRQFSNSRSEMNVSTLELGDSALYLCASSLTLTGGSETQYFGPGTRLLVL.

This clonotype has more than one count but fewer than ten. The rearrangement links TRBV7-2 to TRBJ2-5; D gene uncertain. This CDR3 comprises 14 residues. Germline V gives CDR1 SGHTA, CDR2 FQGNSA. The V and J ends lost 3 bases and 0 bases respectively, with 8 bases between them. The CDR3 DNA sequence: TGTGCCAGCAGCTTTGGACGGTACCAAGAGACCCAGTACTTC. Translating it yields CASSFGRYQETQYF. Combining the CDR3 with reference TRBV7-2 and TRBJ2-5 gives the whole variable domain GAGVSQSPSNKVTEKGKDVELRCDPISGHTALYWYRQSLGQGLEFLIYFQGNSAPDKSGLPSDRFSAERTGGSVSTLTIQRTQQEDSAVYLCASSFGRYQETQYFGPGTRLLVL.

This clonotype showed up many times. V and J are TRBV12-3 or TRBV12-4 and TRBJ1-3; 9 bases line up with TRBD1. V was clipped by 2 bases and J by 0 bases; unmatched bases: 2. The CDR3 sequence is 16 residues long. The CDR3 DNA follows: TGTGCCAGCAGTTTACGGGACAGGGTCTCTGGAAACACCATATATTTT. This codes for CASSLRDRVSGNTIYF.

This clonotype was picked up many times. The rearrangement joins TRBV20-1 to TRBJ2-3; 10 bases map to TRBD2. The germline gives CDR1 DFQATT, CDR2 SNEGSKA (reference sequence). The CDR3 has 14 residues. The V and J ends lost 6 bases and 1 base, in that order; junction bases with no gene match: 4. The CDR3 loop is CSARTSGRTDTQYF. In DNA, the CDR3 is TGCAGTGCCCGGACTAGCGGCCGCACAGATACGCAGTATTTT.

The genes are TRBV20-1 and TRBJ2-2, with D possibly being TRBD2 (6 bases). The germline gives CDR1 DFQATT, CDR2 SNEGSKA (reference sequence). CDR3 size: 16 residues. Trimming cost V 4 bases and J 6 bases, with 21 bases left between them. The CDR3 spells CSATRAGFNLAGELFF. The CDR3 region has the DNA TGCAGTGCTACCCGAGCGGGCTTTAATTTGGCCGGGGAGCTGTTTTTT.

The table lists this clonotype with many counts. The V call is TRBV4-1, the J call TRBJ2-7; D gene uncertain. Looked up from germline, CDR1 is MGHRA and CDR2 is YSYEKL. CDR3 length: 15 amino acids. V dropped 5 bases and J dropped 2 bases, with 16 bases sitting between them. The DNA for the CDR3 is TGCGCCAGCAGCTCCCCTTCCCACGGCACCTACGAGCAGTACTTC. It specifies CASSSPSHGTYEQYF.

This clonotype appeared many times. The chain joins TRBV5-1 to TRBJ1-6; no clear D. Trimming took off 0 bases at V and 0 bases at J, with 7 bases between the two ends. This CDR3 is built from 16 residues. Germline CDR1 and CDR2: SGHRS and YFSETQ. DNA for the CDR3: TGCGCCAGCAGCTTGGCTGGGAGCTCCTATAATTCACCCCTCCACTTT. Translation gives CASSLAGSSYNSPLHF.

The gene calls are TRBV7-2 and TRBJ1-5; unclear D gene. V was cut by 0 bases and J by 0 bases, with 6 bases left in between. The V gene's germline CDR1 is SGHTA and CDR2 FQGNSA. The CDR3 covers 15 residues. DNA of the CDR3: TGTGCCAGCAGCTTAGCGACGGATAGCAATCAGCCCCAGCATTTT. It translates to CASSLATDSNQPQHF.

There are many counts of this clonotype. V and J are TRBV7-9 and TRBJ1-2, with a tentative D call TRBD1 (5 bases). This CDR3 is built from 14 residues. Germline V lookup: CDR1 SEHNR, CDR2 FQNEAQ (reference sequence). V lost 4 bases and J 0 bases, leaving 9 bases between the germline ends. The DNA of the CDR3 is TGTGCCAGCAGCTCTAGACAGACTAACTATGGCTACACCTTC. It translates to CASSSRQTNYGYTF.

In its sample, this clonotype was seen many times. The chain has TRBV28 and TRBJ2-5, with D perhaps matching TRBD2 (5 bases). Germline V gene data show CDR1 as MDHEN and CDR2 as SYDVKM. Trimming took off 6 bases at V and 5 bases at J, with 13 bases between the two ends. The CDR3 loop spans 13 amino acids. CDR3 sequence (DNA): TGTGCCAGCAGGACCGGCGGGCGCGAGACCCAGTACTTC. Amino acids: CASRTGGRETQYF. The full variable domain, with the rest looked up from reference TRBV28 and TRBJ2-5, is DVKVTQSSRYLVKRTGEKVFLECVQDMDHENMFWYRQDPGLGLRLIYFSYDVKMKEKGDIPEGYSVSREKKERFSLILESASTNQTSMYLCASRTGGRETQYFGPGTRLLVL.